The 18 T cell receptor beta chains in this list originate from one sample, sequenced in a study of blood T cells in healthy people across ages. A second roughly 6 to 11 cycle PCR used barcoded and J-beta primers. TCRdb itself ran the 5' RACE reads through MiXCR, one entry per CDR3 protein. The table lists roughly 2 million distinct CDR3 sequences, around 48% of them singletons. Material: blood. These receptors were collected from a woman aged 40-49 years in good health.

This clonotype turned up a few times. The gene calls are TRBV12-3 or TRBV12-4 and TRBJ2-7; the D gene is possibly TRBD2 (6 bases). The CDR3 is 15 amino acids. The V gene lost 8 bases and the J gene lost 9 bases, with 26 bases spanning the gap. The CDR3 DNA sequence: TGTGCCAGCTGGACCATTGGCGGGGCCACTGTGGGGCAGTACTTC. It specifies CASWTIGGATVGQYF.

The chain employs TRBV6-2 or TRBV6-3 and TRBJ2-7; 8 bases match TRBD2. The germline V gene has CDR1 MNHEY and CDR2 SVGEGT. The CDR3 is 16 residues long. V dropped 5 bases and J dropped 0; count of bases not matched to a gene: 9. The CDR3 spells CASSPRGAPTSYEQYF. CDR3 coding DNA: TGTGCCAGCAGTCCGCGGGGGGCACCAACCTCCTACGAGCAGTACTTC.

The V gene is TRBV29-1, the J gene TRBJ2-2; D remains ambiguous. The CDR3 totals 13 residues. Germline V gene data show CDR1 as SQVTM and CDR2 as ANQGSEA. Trimming left V 4 bases short and J 2 bases short, with 8 bases between. CDR3 protein: CSVVRGNTGELFF. The CDR3 nucleotides are TGCAGCGTTGTTCGTGGTAACACCGGGGAGCTGTTTTTT.

This clonotype was recorded only once. The rearrangement joins TRBV5-1 to TRBJ1-1, with 7 bases lining up with TRBD1. The CDR3 is 15 amino acids. Germline lookup yields CDR1 SGHRS and CDR2 YFSETQ. V lost 0 bases to trimming and J lost 5 bases; unmatched junction nucleotides: 7. The CDR3, as DNA: TGCGCCAGCAGCTTGGCCGCGACAGGGATGACTGAAGCTTTCTTT. It specifies CASSLAATGMTEAFF.

This clonotype turned up a few times. This rearrangement joins TRBV6-5 to TRBJ2-5, with D perhaps matching TRBD1 or TRBD2 (5 bases each). The germline CDR1 and CDR2 sequences are MNHEY and SVGAGI. The CDR3 has 15 residues. The V end was cut by 4 bases, the J end by 2 bases, with 14 bases between. CDR3 nucleotides: TGTGCCAGCAGTTCCCCGGGACGGCGTCAAGAGACCCAGTACTTC. This sequence encodes CASSSPGRRQETQYF.

This chain uses TRBV5-1 with TRBJ2-5; TRBD2 might be the D (5 bases). V was shortened by 4 bases and J by 0 bases, with 13 bases between the two germline ends. Germline CDR1 and CDR2: SGHRS and YFSETQ. The CDR3 is 15 residues long. The CDR3, as DNA: TGCGCCAGCAGCCCGGCCCCCGGGAACCAAGAGACCCAGTACTTC. It specifies CASSPAPGNQETQYF.

V and J are TRBV7-2 and TRBJ2-3; D perhaps matches TRBD2 (5 bases). Trimming removed 1 base from V and 4 bases from J, with 15 bases in between. The length of the CDR3 is 16 residues. CDR1 is SGHTA and CDR2 is FQGNSA in the germline V gene. This CDR3 is CASSLEYRGTSDTQYF. The CDR3 nucleotides read TGTGCCAGCAGCTTAGAATACCGGGGAACATCAGATACGCAGTATTTT.

This chain uses TRBV5-1 with TRBJ2-3; tentative D call: TRBD1 (6 bases). V lost 0 bases and J lost 0, with 11 bases in between. Germline V CDR1 and CDR2: SGHRS, YFSETQ. The CDR3 is made up of 16 amino acids. The CDR3 is CASSLVAGASTDTQYF. DNA of the CDR3: TGCGCCAGCAGCTTGGTAGCAGGGGCTAGCACAGATACGCAGTATTTT.

This clonotype was seen more than once but under ten times. V and J are TRBV20-1 and TRBJ2-3; possibly TRBD1 or TRBD2 for D (5 bases each). The ends were cut back, 3 bases at V and 4 bases at J, with 17 bases in the middle. CDR3 length equals 15 residues. Germline lookup yields CDR1 DFQATT and CDR2 SNEGSKA (reference sequence). CDR3 in amino acids: CSASPGTGSADTQYF. DNA of the CDR3: TGCAGTGCTAGCCCCGGGACGGGGTCTGCAGATACGCAGTATTTT.

The genes are TRBV5-5 and TRBJ2-5; D assignment may be TRBD1 or TRBD2 (6 bases each). Germline V gene lookup returns CDR1 SGHKS and CDR2 YYEKEE (reference sequence). This CDR3 spans 15 amino acids. V was shortened by 1 base and J by 4 bases, with 14 bases between the two germline ends. The CDR3 protein is CASSLSTGARETQYF. The CDR3 DNA sequence: TGTGCCAGCAGCTTGTCAACGGGGGCGCGAGAGACCCAGTACTTC.

The V gene is TRBV28, the J gene TRBJ2-1; 7 bases match TRBD2. Germline-derived CDR1 and CDR2 are MDHEN and SYDVKM. There are 12 residues in the CDR3. The V gene end was trimmed by 3 bases and the J gene end by 12 bases; junction bases not matched to a gene: 5. The CDR3 reads CASSLGGLRQFF. DNA of the CDR3: TGTGCCAGCAGTTTGGGGGGGTTGAGGCAGTTCTTC.

The chain has TRBV29-1 and TRBJ2-5; D possibly uses TRBD1 or TRBD2 (6 bases each). With the DNA end fitting TRBJ2-7 better, the J assignment may be wrong. The CDR3 covers 12 residues. Germline CDR1 is SQVTM and CDR2 is ANQGSEA. In DNA, the CDR3 is TGCAGCGCTGATGGCGGGACAACCGAGCAGTACTTC. Its translation is CSADGGTTEQYF.

The rearrangement joins TRBV6-2 or TRBV6-3 to TRBJ2-5, with a possible D match to TRBD1 (6 bases). Trimming cost V 8 bases and J 5 bases, with 24 bases left between them. The CDR3 is 16 amino acids. Germline V gene data show CDR1 as MNHEY and CDR2 as SVGEGT. CDR3 residues: CASLQGPQGIRETQYF. The CDR3 nucleotides are TGTGCCAGCCTACAGGGTCCGCAGGGGATCAGGGAGACCCAGTACTTC.

The chain carries TRBV29-1 and TRBJ2-5; D call uncertain. V shed 5 bases and J shed 1 base, with 2 bases lying between them. The CDR3 runs 10 residues. CDR1 SQVTM and CDR2 ANQGSEA come from the germline V gene. Written as DNA, the CDR3 is TGCAGCGTTACCCAAGAGACCCAGTACTTC. As protein: CSVTQETQYF.

The CDR3 DNA sequence: TGTGCCACCAGTGATTTCAAGGGGGCGCACGGCTATGGCTACACCTTC. It translates to CATSDFKGAHGYGYTF. J is TRBJ1-2 and V is TRBV24-1; 7 bases align to TRBD1. V lost 1 base to trimming and J lost 4 bases; unmatched junction nucleotides: 8. The CDR3 covers 16 residues. CDR1 is KGHDR, CDR2 SFDVKD, per germline.

This chain joins TRBV10-1 and TRBJ2-7; D call uncertain. Trimming cost V 4 bases and J 3 bases, with 10 bases left between them. Germline values: CDR1 WNHNN, CDR2 SYGVQD (reference sequence). This CDR3 is 13 amino acids long. The CDR3 loop reads CASSATLRYEQYF. The CDR3 nucleotides read TGCGCCAGCAGTGCTACTCTCCGCTACGAGCAGTACTTC.

This clonotype was picked up a small number of times. The gene calls are TRBV2 and TRBJ2-7; no clear D. The V end lost 7 bases, the J end lost 5 bases, and 15 bases lay between the germline ends. The CDR3 is 13 amino acids. Germline loops: CDR1 SNHLY, CDR2 FYNNEI. The CDR3 DNA sequence: TGTGCCAGCACCCAAGTTACGGGTCACGAGCAGTACTTC. Translated, it gives CASTQVTGHEQYF.

The rearrangement joins TRBV21-1 to TRBJ2-1; TRBD2, the table's D call, lacks a check against the DNA. TRBV21-1 is noted as a pseudogene. The length of the CDR3 is 18 residues. The CDR3 loop reads CASSSTSGGPLSYNEQFF. CDR3 bases: TGTGCCAGCAGCAGCACTAGCGGGGGACCCCTCTCCTACAATGAGCAGTTCTTC.